These T cell receptor beta chains were read from a single sample in a study of neurological immune-mediated disorders. TCRdb passed the 5' RACE reads through MiXCR, listing each CDR3 protein once. The sample lists about 33,000 distinct CDR3 sequences, 10% to 15% seen once, with approximately 2.3% in the top ten. What was sequenced was PBMCs. Source of these receptors: a woman in her forties in good health. Each CDR3 is given with its conserved first and last residue. A D gene is named only where the DNA matches it firmly. Clone size is stated in some rows and not others, as once, few, many or a class when expanded.

v_gene	d_gene	j_gene	abundance	CDR3nt	CDR3aa
TRBV6-2/TRBV6-3	-	TRBJ2-5	-	TGTGCCAGCAGTTACCCCTTGAGGGGACCGGAAGAGACCCAGTACTTC	CASSYPLRGPEETQYF
TRBV24-1	TRBD2	TRBJ2-1	many	TGTGCCATAGGCCTAGCGGGGTCCTACAATGAGCAGTTCTTC	CAIGLAGSYNEQFF
TRBV6-5	TRBD1	TRBJ1-1	many	TGTGCCAGCAGGCGGGACAGGGGTGTGGGGGTGAACACTGAAGCTTTCTTT	CASRRDRGVGVNTEAFF
TRBV12-3/TRBV12-4	TRBD2	TRBJ2-3	many	TGTGCCAGCAGTCCTGGACTAGTAAGCACAGATACGCAGTATTTT	CASSPGLVSTDTQYF
TRBV20-1	-	TRBJ2-3	many	TGCAGTGCTAGATCCCCCCATATAGATACGCAGTATTTT	CSARSPHIDTQYF
TRBV5-1	TRBD1	TRBJ1-1	many	TGCGCCAGCAGCTCTCATTTGGACAGGGGGCTGGACACTGAAGCTTTCTTT	CASSSHLDRGLDTEAFF
TRBV6-5	-	TRBJ2-7	many	TGTGCCAGCAGATTGTTACCAGCCTCGATCGGGGGCGAGCAGTACTTC	CASRLLPASIGGEQYF
TRBV6-5	TRBD1	TRBJ2-7	many	TGTGCCAGCAGTACGCCCCGCACAGGGGGATTGTTGGACGAGCAGTACTTC	CASSTPRTGGLLDEQYF
TRBV5-1	TRBD2	TRBJ2-5	many	TGCGCCAGCAGCACTAGCGGGGGACAAGAGACCCAGTACTTC	CASSTSGGQETQYF
TRBV5-1	-	TRBJ1-2	many	TGCGCCAGCAGCTTGATGCAGGGAGAAGACGGCTACACCTTC	CASSLMQGEDGYTF
TRBV7-8	-	TRBJ2-1	many	TGTGCCAGCAGCTTAGTAGAGGATGAGCAGTTCTTC	CASSLVEDEQFF
TRBV29-1	TRBD1	TRBJ2-7	many	TGCAGCGTTGCTGGACTGGGGACAGTAGCCTACGAGCAGTACTTC	CSVAGLGTVAYEQYF
TRBV7-2	-	TRBJ2-1	many	TGTGCCAGCAGCCCTATCCGGGACTCCTCCCCTCAGTTCTTC	CASSPIRDSSPQFF
TRBV6-5	TRBD1	TRBJ2-3	many	TGTGCCAGCAGTTACAGGACAGGTTCAGATACGCAGTATTTT	CASSYRTGSDTQYF
TRBV20-1	-	TRBJ2-7	many	TGCAGTGCTCCACGGACCGATACCTACGAGCAGTACTTC	CSAPRTDTYEQYF
TRBV12-5	-	TRBJ1-5	many	TGTGCTAGTGGTTTGAAGGGAGCTGGTCAGCCCCAGCATTTT	CASGLKGAGQPQHF
TRBV5-1	-	TRBJ2-2	-	TGCGCCAGCAGCTTTAACACCGGGGAGCTGTTTTTT	CASSFNTGELFF
TRBV12-3/TRBV12-4	TRBD1	TRBJ2-1	many	TGTGCCAGCAGCGTTCCGGGACAGGGGATTAATGAGCAGTTCTTC	CASSVPGQGINEQFF
TRBV9	-	TRBJ2-7	many	TGTGCCAGCACCCAATATGACTCGTCCGGCGAGCAGTACTTC	CASTQYDSSGEQYF
TRBV4-3	-	TRBJ1-3	medium-sized	TGCGCCAGCAGCCAAGATATGGGCCTTTGGGCAGGAGGGAACACCATATATTTT	CASSQDMGLWAGGNTIYF
TRBV11-3	-	TRBJ2-2	many	TGTGCCAGCAGCTTAGTTGGGGACCGCGCCGGGGAGCTGTTTTTT	CASSLVGDRAGELFF
TRBV5-1	-	TRBJ2-2	many	TGCGCCAGCAGCTTGCAAGGGGACCGGGAGCTGTTTTTT	CASSLQGDRELFF
TRBV20-1	TRBD1	TRBJ1-4	many	TGCAGTGCTAGAGAGGGCAGGGGGGCGACTAATGAAAAACTGTTTTTT	CSAREGRGATNEKLFF
TRBV18	-	TRBJ1-5	medium-sized	TGTGCCAGCTCACGGGGGTCAGACAATCAGCCCCAGCATTTT	CASSRGSDNQPQHF
TRBV5-1	TRBD1	TRBJ1-2	many	TGCGCCAGCAGCCTGGGACAGCCCTATGGCTACACCTTC	CASSLGQPYGYTF
TRBV15	TRBD1	TRBJ1-2	many	TGTGCCACCAGCGTCCCAGGGGGATATAATGGCTACACCTTC	CATSVPGGYNGYTF
TRBV10-3	-	TRBJ2-3	many	TGTGCCATCAGTGACGCCGGCACAGATACGCAGTATTTT	CAISDAGTDTQYF
TRBV4-3	-	TRBJ2-3	many	TGCGCCAGCAGCCAAGATAGGGGGGAAAGCACAGATACGCAGTATTTT	CASSQDRGESTDTQYF
TRBV4-1	-	TRBJ1-3	many	TGCGCCAGCAGCCAAATTTCCTCTTTTATGAGGGGATGGTTTGGAAACACCATATATTTT	CASSQISSFMRGWFGNTIYF
TRBV6-5	-	TRBJ2-1	many	TGTGCCAGCAGTTACTCTAGGGGTGTGTTAAGCAATGAGCAGTTCTTC	CASSYSRGVLSNEQFF
TRBV5-1	-	TRBJ2-1	many	TGCGCCAGCAGCTTGGGGGTAACTAGCTCCTACAATGAGCAGTTCTTC	CASSLGVTSSYNEQFF